This T cell receptor beta chain came from a study of OX40 agonist ivuxolimab in advanced cancers. The investigators sampled blood at baseline, at cycle 4 day 1, and at cycle 7 day 1. With regard to this clone: Its antigen remains unknown.

Study outcomes and limitations: Not determined was the antigen specificity of the expanded peripheral T cells. CD8+ T cells were the subset that, on average, had more expanded clones than CD4+.

Clones were sequenced by immunoSEQ multiplex PCR, and TCRdb holds only the in-frame ones, with some missing. This sample has around 60,000 clones; about 79% occur once, and the top ten carry roughly 2.4%. The V gene's germline CDR1 is SGHTA and CDR2 FQGNSA. This CDR3 spans 15 amino acids. V was shortened by 6 bases and J by 0 bases, with 13 bases between the two germline ends. This chain joins TRBV7-2 and TRBJ2-3; D remains unclear. The sequence came from an adult with an advanced solid tumor such as melanoma, head and neck, liver or kidney cancer. This specimen was CD4+ or CD8+ T cells sorted from blood, taken in a trial of the OX40 agonist ivuxolimab. The CDR3 sequence: CASRGSTLSTDTQYF. CDR3 DNA: TGTGCCAGCAGGGGATCTACACTGAGCACAGATACGCAGTATTTT.